This passage covers 7 T cell receptor beta chains from one sample sequenced in a study of T cell responses to AZD1222 COVID-19 vaccine (dated by TCRdb to about 2021). The library was obtained by the immunoSEQ multiplex PCR assay. The clones in this table, taken by TCRdb from immuneACCESS, are in-frame only. Not every clone is retained; where verified, under half of the shortfall comes from an unresolved V gene, and the cause of the rest is unknown. The sample table holds over 95,000 clones, of which around 87% were seen once. The ten biggest clones cover roughly an eighth of the sample. The sample's time point label, decoded: baseline before first vaccination. The sample here was peripheral blood, taken on day 0 of AZD1222 vaccination. The receptors were sampled from an adult in good health.

The rearrangement uses TRBV9 and TRBJ2-2; D not resolved. From germline, CDR1 is SGDLS and CDR2 YYNGEE. V lost 3 bases to trimming and J lost 5 bases, with 11 bases between them. The CDR3 totals 14 residues. CDR3 in DNA: TGTGCCAGCAGCGCCACTGGTCAGACCGGGGAGCTGTTTTTT. It specifies CASSATGQTGELFF.

This chain uses TRBV28 with TRBJ2-3, with 13 nucleotides matching TRBD2. This CDR3 has 16 amino acids. V lost 6 bases to trimming and J lost 6 bases; unmatched junction nucleotides: 9. CDR1 and CDR2 (germline): MDHEN, SYDVKM. CDR3 bases: TGTGCCAGCAGGACCGGGACTAGCGGGGTACTTGATACGCAGTATTTT. It translates to CASRTGTSGVLDTQYF.

This rearrangement joins TRBV29-1 to TRBJ2-2, with 8 nucleotides matching TRBD1. Germline CDR1 SQVTM, CDR2 ANQGSEA. This CDR3 is built from 13 residues. V dropped 6 bases and J dropped 4; count of bases not matched to a gene: 4. The CDR3 is CSVSGGSTGELFF. The CDR3 DNA follows: TGCAGCGTATCAGGGGGCAGCACCGGGGAGCTGTTTTTT.

The CDR3 sequence: CASSQDWGSSYNSPLHF. DNA of the CDR3: TGCGCCAGCAGCCAAGATTGGGGGAGCTCCTATAATTCACCCCTCCACTTT. This sequence joins TRBV4-3 and TRBJ1-6, with D maybe TRBD1 (5 bases). Germline CDR1 is LGHNA and CDR2 is YSLEER. Trimming removed 0 bases from V and 0 bases from J, with 9 bases in between. This CDR3 has 17 amino acids.

This clone was counted between two and nine times. This chain links TRBV6-2 or TRBV6-3 with TRBJ2-4; the match to TRBD1 covers 9 bases. This CDR3 spans 18 amino acids. CDR1 and CDR2 (germline): MNHEY, SVGEGT. Trimming took 3 bases from V and 0 from J; bases not matched to a gene: 9. CDR3 bases: TGTGCCAGCAGTTATGAACAGGGGGCGGTTGGAGCCAAAAACATTCAGTACTTC. It yields the protein CASSYEQGAVGAKNIQYF.

The chain carries TRBV9 and TRBJ2-1; D possibly uses TRBD1 or TRBD2 (5 bases each). This CDR3 is 15 amino acids long. Germline CDR1 reads SGDLS; CDR2 reads YYNGEE. The V end lost 0 bases, the J end lost 0 bases, and 7 bases lay between the germline ends. The DNA for the CDR3 is TGTGCCAGCAGCGTAGGAGGGACCTCCTACAATGAGCAGTTCTTC. Translation: CASSVGGTSYNEQFF.

The rearrangement links TRBV5-1 to TRBJ2-1; maybe TRBD2 (5 bases). Trimming removed 4 bases from V and 7 bases from J, with 12 bases in between. The CDR3 length is 13 residues. Germline loops: CDR1 SGHRS, CDR2 YFSETQ. In DNA form, the CDR3 reads TGCGCCAGCAGCCTTTTCCCGGGGAATGAGCAGTTCTTC. Protein: CASSLFPGNEQFF. Full variable domain (rest looked up from reference TRBV5-1 and TRBJ2-1): KAGVTQTPRYLIKTRGQQVTLSCSPISGHRSVSWYQQTPGQGLQFLFEYFSETQRNKGNFPGRFSGRQFSNSRSEMNVSTLELGDSALYLCASSLFPGNEQFFGPGTRLTVL.